Shown below are 28 T cell receptor beta chains from a single sample sequenced in a study of post-analysis software for immune sequencing data. Study-wide findings and caveats: TRBV segments more frequent in patients than in controls numbered roughly 5 and included TRBV5-6, TRBV5-1 and TRBV20-1.

Unique molecular identifiers were carried by the TCR beta cDNA libraries. TCRdb reprocessed the PCR reads via MiXCR and lists one record per CDR3 protein. The sample includes roughly 800,000 distinct CDR3 sequences, under 70% of them seen just once. The antigens these receptors bind are not known. The material sequenced was blood. The receptors shown here come from a girl between 5 and 17 years old with multiple sclerosis.

The V and J genes are TRBV25-1 and TRBJ2-4; TRBD2 matches 7 bases. The CDR3 spans 17 residues. V trimming: 4 bases; J trimming: 7 bases; junction bases outside the gene matches: 16. From germline, CDR1 is MGHDK and CDR2 SYGVNS. In DNA, the CDR3 is TGTGCCAGCAGTGGTCCCTCTAGCGGAGCCCCCCTGAACATTCAGTACTTC. The encoded protein is CASSGPSSGAPLNIQYF.

The CDR3 spells CASSTQVARSDTQYF. CDR3 sequence (DNA): TGTGCCAGTAGTACGCAGGTCGCCCGTTCAGATACGCAGTATTTT. The J gene is TRBJ2-3, the V gene TRBV19; D is undetermined. This CDR3 contains 15 residues. Germline V CDR1 and CDR2: LNHDA, SQIVND (reference sequence). V was pared by 4 bases and J by 4 bases, with 15 bases between.

V usage is TRBV5-1 and J usage is TRBJ1-1, with 7 bases that match TRBD1. Germline V gene data show CDR1 as SGHRS and CDR2 as YFSETQ. This CDR3 comprises 16 residues. V shed 1 base and J 4 bases; nucleotides not matched to a gene: 10. CDR3 loop: CASSLRGTVITTEAFF. The CDR3, as DNA: TGCGCCAGCAGCTTGCGAGGGACAGTCATCACCACTGAAGCTTTCTTT.

This clonotype occurred a few times. The gene calls are TRBV7-2 and TRBJ1-4; 7 bases match TRBD1. Germline-derived CDR1 and CDR2 are SGHTA and FQGNSA. V trimming: 2 bases; J trimming: 0 bases; junction bases outside the gene matches: 6. The CDR3 runs to 17 residues. CDR3: CASSLRGGTATNEKLFF. The CDR3 nucleotides read TGTGCCAGCAGCTTAAGGGGGGGGACAGCAACTAATGAAAAACTGTTTTTT.

There are a few counts of this clonotype. This chain joins TRBV4-1 and TRBJ2-4; D tentatively reads TRBD1 or TRBD2 (5 bases each). CDR3 length equals 15 residues. The germline V gene has CDR1 MGHRA and CDR2 YSYEKL. Trimming took 3 bases from V and 5 from J, leaving 14 bases between them. The CDR3 sequence: CASSQLVGTENIQYF. In DNA form, the CDR3 reads TGCGCCAGCAGCCAGCTCGTCGGGACGGAAAACATTCAGTACTTC.

The gene calls are TRBV2 and TRBJ2-5; D may be TRBD1 (6 bases). Trimming took 6 bases from V and 5 from J, leaving 13 bases between them. In germline, CDR1 is SNHLY, CDR2 FYNNEI. The CDR3 loop spans 13 amino acids. The CDR3 DNA is TGTGCCAGCAGCGCTACAGGGTGGGAGACCCAGTACTTC. It translates to CASSATGWETQYF.

The chain links TRBV15 to TRBJ2-5, with D tentatively TRBD2 (5 bases). With 3 bases removed from V and 0 bases from J, the gap between germline ends came to 14 bases. The V gene's germline CDR1 is LNHNV and CDR2 YYDKDF (reference sequence). This CDR3 spans 16 amino acids. CDR3 nucleotides: TGTGCCACCAGCAGCTTGGACTTCACCTACCAAGAGACCCAGTACTTC. Protein: CATSSLDFTYQETQYF.

The rearrangement uses TRBV20-1 and TRBJ2-7; D remains ambiguous. Per the germline V gene, CDR1 is DFQATT and CDR2 is SNEGSKA (reference sequence). V was cut by 3 bases and J by 9 bases, with 15 bases left in between. CDR3 length equals 12 residues. CDR3 residues: CSASSRTWAQYF. CDR3 bases: TGCAGTGCTAGCTCCCGGACCTGGGCGCAGTACTTC.

This sequence joins TRBV9 and TRBJ2-5; TRBD1 aligns across 12 bases. The J call may be faulty, since TRBJ2-7 better matches the DNA end. Looked up from germline, CDR1 is SGDLS and CDR2 is YYNGEE. This CDR3 region has 15 residues. As DNA, the CDR3 is TGTGCCAGCAGCGTAGGGGACAGGGGGCCTTACGAGCAGTACTTC. This translates into CASSVGDRGPYEQYF.

This chain joins TRBV6-1 and TRBJ2-5; weak D call: TRBD2 (6 bases). From germline, CDR1 is MNHNS and CDR2 SASEGT. Trimming shortened V by 2 bases and J by 5 bases, and 15 bases separated the two germline ends. This CDR3 is 15 amino acids long. CDR3 coding DNA: TGTGCCAGCAGTGAAAGCGGGTCCCGAAAGGAGACCCAGTACTTC. It is translated as CASSESGSRKETQYF.

In the case of this clonotype: Germline is not matched at one junction end, which may reflect a read error. CDR3 loop: CTSGTLPYEQYF. The CDR3 DNA reads as TGCACCAGCGGGACACTTCCTTACGAGCAGTACTTC. The chain has TRBV10-1 and TRBJ2-4; maybe TRBD2 (7 bases). The DNA matches TRBJ2-7 better at its end, which makes the J call doubtful. This CDR3 is built from 12 residues. The V gene's germline CDR1 is WNHNN and CDR2 SYGVQD (reference sequence).

This chain connects TRBV29-1 to TRBJ2-1, with 9 bases that match TRBD1. The CDR3 extends over 11 amino acids. V dropped 7 bases and J dropped 13; count of bases not matched to a gene: 8. Germline CDR1 reads SQVTM; CDR2 reads ANQGSEA. The CDR3 DNA reads as TGCAGCGCGTCCCGGGACAGGGAACAGTTCTTC. Encoded protein: CSASRDREQFF.

The chain combines TRBV20-1 with TRBJ2-7; D not resolved. Trimming shortened V by 2 bases and J by 3 bases, and 14 bases separated the two germline ends. The CDR3 loop spans 14 amino acids. CDR1 and CDR2 (germline): DFQATT, SNEGSKA (reference sequence). CDR3 DNA: TGCAGTGCTAGACCCCAGGAAGGCGGCTACGAGCAGTACTTC. It yields the protein CSARPQEGGYEQYF.

The CDR3 sequence: CASSFPRPSGYNEQFF. The CDR3 DNA reads TGTGCCAGCAGTTTCCCCCGACCTAGCGGCTACAATGAGCAGTTCTTC. The chain is built from TRBV6-2 or TRBV6-3 and TRBJ2-1, with TRBD2 matching over 7 bases. J was trimmed by 3 bases and V by 4 bases; bases with no gene match: 9. The CDR3 is made up of 16 amino acids. The germline CDR1 and CDR2 sequences are MNHEY and SVGEGT.

This clonotype was detected once. V usage is TRBV9 and J usage is TRBJ2-3, with 8 nucleotides matching TRBD2. The CDR3 length is 14 residues. After removal of 0 bases from V and 5 bases from J, the junction contained 2 bases not matched to a gene. Germline loops: CDR1 SGDLS, CDR2 YYNGEE. CDR3 sequence: CASSVDAGGDTQYF. CDR3 DNA: TGTGCCAGCAGCGTAGATGCGGGGGGAGATACGCAGTATTTT.

This clonotype was observed a handful of times. The gene calls are TRBV4-1 and TRBJ2-1; no clear D gene. The germline V gene has CDR1 MGHRA and CDR2 YSYEKL. V was pared by 0 bases and J by 8 bases, with 17 bases between. This CDR3 spans 16 amino acids. The CDR3 region has the DNA TGCGCCAGCAGCCAAGAACCTTGGCTGCATAGGGATGAGCAGTTCTTC. Translation gives CASSQEPWLHRDEQFF.

V usage is TRBV7-3 and J usage is TRBJ2-1, with 8 bases fitting TRBD2. The ends lost 5 bases at V and 8 bases at J; junction bases unmatched: 14. The germline gives CDR1 SGHTA, CDR2 FQGTGA. The CDR3 consists of 16 residues. In DNA, the CDR3 is TGTGCCAGCAGCCAACGGGGGGGGCGCGGTTACGATGAGCAGTTCTTC. Translated, it gives CASSQRGGRGYDEQFF.

The chain is built from TRBV12-3 or TRBV12-4 and TRBJ2-7; TRBD1 agrees at 8 bases. The trim removed 5 bases at V and 0 bases at J, leaving 3 bases unmatched. The CDR3 spans 14 residues. CDR3 coding DNA: TGTGCCAGCAGTCGGACAGGGATCTCCTACGAGCAGTACTTC. It encodes CASSRTGISYEQYF.

The rearrangement uses TRBV6-6 and TRBJ2-7, with TRBD1 matching 8 bases. J gave up 3 bases and V 4 bases, and 8 bases lay outside the gene matches. CDR1 MNHNY and CDR2 SVGAGI come from the germline V gene (reference sequence). The CDR3 totals 15 residues. The chain's CDR3 is CASSLPRTGNYEQYF. For the CDR3, the DNA is TGTGCCAGCAGTTTACCCAGGACAGGGAACTACGAGCAGTACTTC.

This clonotype was detected only a few times. This chain uses TRBV10-2 with TRBJ2-7, with D possibly being TRBD1 (6 bases). This CDR3 is 15 amino acids long. V was trimmed by 3 bases and J by 7 bases, leaving 19 bases between them. Per the germline V gene, CDR1 is WSHSY and CDR2 is SAAADI. CDR3 nucleotides: TGCGCCAGCAGTGACGCCGGCCGACAGGCGTGGGAGCAGTACTTC. Protein product: CASSDAGRQAWEQYF.

This chain joins TRBV20-1 and TRBJ2-1, with TRBD2 as a possible D gene (6 bases). V lost 8 bases and J lost 7, with 12 bases in between. The germline CDR1 and CDR2 sequences are DFQATT and SNEGSKA (reference sequence). The length of the CDR3 is 11 residues. The DNA for the CDR3 is TGCAGTACGTACCTAGCGAATGAGCAGTTCTTC. Protein product: CSTYLANEQFF.

The genes are TRBV30 and TRBJ2-5; no clear D gene. From germline, CDR1 is GTSNPN and CDR2 SVGIG (reference sequence). V gave up 2 bases and J gave up 5 bases, with 9 bases separating them. The CDR3 consists of 12 residues. Here the CDR3 reads CAWSRAGETQYF. The DNA for the CDR3 is TGTGCCTGGAGTCGGGCCGGGGAGACCCAGTACTTC. Variable domain in full (rest from reference TRBV30 and TRBJ2-5): SQTIHQWPATLVQPVGSPLSLECTVEGTSNPNLYWYRQAAGRGLQLLFYSVGIGQISSEVPQNLSASRPQDRQFILSSKKLLLSDSGFYLCAWSRAGETQYFGPGTRLLVL.

This clonotype was picked up a small number of times. V usage is TRBV12-3 or TRBV12-4 and J usage is TRBJ2-3; 9 bases align to TRBD1. The ends lost 8 bases at V and 3 bases at J; junction bases unmatched: 6. This CDR3 contains 14 residues. The CDR3 here is CASGKGQGTDTQYF. CDR3 coding DNA: TGTGCCAGCGGAAAGGGACAGGGAACAGATACGCAGTATTTT.

The chain recombines TRBV9 with TRBJ2-5, with 8 bases that match TRBD2. The V gene's germline CDR1 is SGDLS and CDR2 YYNGEE. J gave up 3 bases and V 5 bases, and 3 bases lay outside the gene matches. This CDR3 contains 13 residues. CDR3 residues: CASRTAGEETQYF. For the CDR3, the DNA is TGTGCCAGCAGAACAGCGGGAGAAGAGACCCAGTACTTC.

The chain employs TRBV29-1 and TRBJ1-1; TRBD1 might be the D (6 bases). Germline lookup yields CDR1 SQVTM and CDR2 ANQGSEA. V lost 8 bases, J lost 0 bases, and 13 bases lay in between. The CDR3 is 13 amino acids. CDR3 sequence reads: CSRSGHLNTEAFF. DNA for the CDR3: TGCAGCCGGTCGGGACACTTGAACACTGAAGCTTTCTTT. Supplemented by reference TRBV29-1 and TRBJ1-1, the full variable domain reads SAVISQKPSRDICQRGTSLTIQCQVDSQVTMMFWYRQQPGQSLTLIATANQGSEATYESGFVIDKFPISRPNLTFSTLTVSNMSPEDSSIYLCSRSGHLNTEAFFGQGTRLTVV.

This sequence joins TRBV7-3 and TRBJ2-3; tentatively, D is TRBD2 (5 bases). CDR1 is SGHTA, CDR2 FQGTGA, per germline. This CDR3 is built from 18 residues. V gave up 2 bases and J gave up 5 bases, with 23 bases separating them. The CDR3 region has the DNA TGTGCCAGCAGCTTACGCGGGCCGCGGCAGTTTGAACGAGATACGCAGTATTTT. Residues: CASSLRGPRQFERDTQYF. Complete variable domain (other parts from reference TRBV7-3 and TRBJ2-3): GAGVSQTPSNKVTEKGKYVELRCDPISGHTALYWYRQSLGQGPEFLIYFQGTGAADDSGLPNDRFFAVRPEGSVSTLKIQRTERGDSAVYLCASSLRGPRQFERDTQYFGPGTRLTVL.

This clonotype was found a few times. This chain links TRBV25-1 with TRBJ1-2; no clear D gene. Looked up from germline, CDR1 is MGHDK and CDR2 is SYGVNS. V was shortened by 9 bases and J by 5 bases, with 16 bases between the two germline ends. The CDR3 sequence is 13 residues long. CDR3 loop: CASRRPSGYGYTF. CDR3 DNA sequence: TGTGCCAGTAGAAGACCATCTGGGTATGGCTACACCTTC.

This clonotype showed up just a few times. The J gene is TRBJ2-4, the V gene TRBV7-6; 8 bases line up with TRBD2. The CDR3 loop spans 17 amino acids. Germline CDR1 SGHVS, CDR2 FNYEAQ. Germline trimming cut 0 bases from V and 2 bases from J; bases unmatched to any gene: 6. CDR3 bases: TGTGCCAGCAGCTTAGCGGTCGGGGGGGGCCCCAAAAACATTCAGTACTTC. Translating gives CASSLAVGGGPKNIQYF.